This entry lists 32 T cell receptor beta chains sequenced from one sample in a study of blood T cell repertoires in COVID-19. TCRdb keeps only in-frame clones here, not all; method: immunoSEQ multiplex PCR. The table has 350,000 to 450,000 clones, about 85% seen once. The sample taken for sequencing was peripheral blood. Every receptor here comes from a woman between 18 and 30 years old with acute or convalescent COVID-19.

V usage is TRBV3-1 (or the pseudogene TRBV3-2) and J usage is TRBJ2-1, with a weak D call TRBD2 (6 bases). The V gene's germline CDR1 is LGHDT and CDR2 YNNKEL (reference sequence). Trimming removed 0 bases from V and 7 bases from J, with 13 bases in between. The CDR3 extends over 15 amino acids. The CDR3 nucleotides read TGTGCCAGCAGCCAAGATGGGACTTACAGGAATGAGCAGTTCTTC. Translating gives CASSQDGTYRNEQFF.

The chain links TRBV12-5 to TRBJ1-3; unclear D gene. V gave up 7 bases and J gave up 2 bases, with 15 bases separating them. Germline CDR1 reads LGHNT; CDR2 reads FRNRAP. This CDR3 has 15 residues. CDR3 DNA: TGTGCTAGTGTTCCCTTCCCTGCGACTGGAAACACCATATATTTT. Its protein product is CASVPFPATGNTIYF.

Only one count was recorded for this clone. The chain has TRBV7-9 and TRBJ2-5, with TRBD2 identical over 9 bases. The trim removed 8 bases at V and 4 bases at J, leaving 11 bases unmatched. In germline, CDR1 is SEHNR, CDR2 FQNEAQ (reference sequence). The CDR3 is made up of 15 amino acids. CDR3 loop: CASGLGLAGRETQYF. CDR3 coding DNA: TGTGCCAGCGGCCTCGGGCTAGCGGGAAGAGAGACCCAGTACTTC.

The J gene is TRBJ1-2, the V gene TRBV2; 7 bases map to TRBD1. Germline V lookup: CDR1 SNHLY, CDR2 FYNNEI. This CDR3 is 14 amino acids long. With V trimmed by 1 base and J by 8 bases, 7 bases remained unmatched. The DNA of the CDR3 is TGTGCCAGCAGTGAAGGGACAGGCTCATGGGGCTACACCTTC. Translated: CASSEGTGSWGYTF.

This rearrangement joins TRBV28 to TRBJ1-1, with 7 bases aligning to TRBD1. V lost 6 bases to trimming and J lost 3 bases; unmatched junction nucleotides: 7. The CDR3 runs 14 residues. Germline V gives CDR1 MDHEN, CDR2 SYDVKM. CDR3 sequence (DNA): TGTGCCAGCAGGCTCGGGACAGCTTACACTGAAGCTTTCTTT. It specifies CASRLGTAYTEAFF. The entire variable domain, with the rest obtained from reference TRBV28 and TRBJ1-1, is as follows: DVKVTQSSRYLVKRTGEKVFLECVQDMDHENMFWYRQDPGLGLRLIYFSYDVKMKEKGDIPEGYSVSREKKERFSLILESASTNQTSMYLCASRLGTAYTEAFFGQGTRLTVV.

This clone was recorded once. The rearrangement uses TRBV27 and TRBJ2-5, with a weak D call TRBD2 (7 bases). CDR1 and CDR2 (germline): MNHEY, SMNVEV (reference sequence). V shed 1 base and J shed 4 bases, with 16 bases lying between them. The length of the CDR3 is 16 residues. This CDR3 is CASSLYASGGGETQYF. The CDR3 bases are TGTGCCAGCAGTTTATATGCTAGCGGAGGGGGAGAGACCCAGTACTTC.

This rearrangement joins TRBV20-1 to TRBJ1-2; D remains unclear. CDR3 size: 11 residues. V lost 6 bases, J lost 2 bases, and 7 bases lay in between. Germline lookup yields CDR1 DFQATT and CDR2 SNEGSKA (reference sequence). The CDR3 sequence: CSALENYGYTF. The CDR3 DNA reads as TGCAGTGCCCTGGAGAACTATGGCTACACCTTC.

This clone showed up just once. The rearrangement links TRBV10-2 to TRBJ2-2; maybe TRBD2 (5 bases). The CDR3 extends over 15 amino acids. The V end lost 7 bases, the J end lost 4 bases, and 16 bases lay between the germline ends. The germline gives CDR1 WSHSY, CDR2 SAAADI. DNA for the CDR3: TGCGCCAGCACCCCCCTCAGAGGGAGCACCGGGGAGCTGTTTTTT. This sequence encodes CASTPLRGSTGELFF.

The genes are TRBV7-9 and TRBJ2-5; TRBD1 aligns across 7 bases. The CDR3 is 14 amino acids. With V trimmed by 2 bases and J by 1 base, 1 base remained unmatched. Germline CDR1 reads SEHNR; CDR2 reads FQNEAQ (reference sequence). Here the CDR3 DNA reads TGTGCCAGCAGCTTAAAGGGGGCCCAAGAGACCCAGTACTTC. Protein product: CASSLKGAQETQYF.

The chain has TRBV4-1 and TRBJ2-5; 11 nucleotides line up with TRBD2. The germline CDR1 and CDR2 sequences are MGHRA and YSYEKL. This CDR3 is built from 17 residues. Germline trimming cut 0 bases from V and 5 bases from J; bases unmatched to any gene: 8. CDR3 DNA sequence: TGCGCCAGCAGCCAAGATCGACTAGCGGGATCTTCGGAGACCCAGTACTTC. This gives the protein CASSQDRLAGSSETQYF.

The gene calls are TRBV4-1 and TRBJ1-1; D unclear. The ends were cut back, 3 bases at V and 4 bases at J, with 15 bases in the middle. The CDR3 is made up of 15 amino acids. Per the germline V gene, CDR1 is MGHRA and CDR2 is YSYEKL. CDR3 nucleotides: TGCGCCAGCAGCCAGGAAGGAAGTCGGAGCACTGAAGCTTTCTTT. This codes for CASSQEGSRSTEAFF.

The chain has TRBV5-1 and TRBJ1-1; TRBD1 is a possible D gene (6 bases). Germline loops: CDR1 SGHRS, CDR2 YFSETQ. Trimming took 4 bases from V and 5 from J, leaving 15 bases between them. The CDR3 runs to 14 residues. The chain's CDR3 is CASSRTEFETEAFF. The CDR3 bases are TGCGCCAGCAGCAGGACAGAATTTGAAACTGAAGCTTTCTTT.

The genes are TRBV2 and TRBJ2-4; TRBD1 matches 7 bases. Germline V gene data show CDR1 as SNHLY and CDR2 as FYNNEI. The V and J ends lost 4 bases and 8 bases, in that order; junction bases with no gene match: 8. The CDR3 has 14 residues. CDR3 sequence (DNA): TGTGCCAGCAGTGGGAACAGGGGCCGGCACATTCAGTACTTC. It is translated as CASSGNRGRHIQYF.

J is TRBJ2-7 and V is TRBV5-6; TRBD1 might be the D (6 bases). The CDR3 spans 13 residues. Trimming removed 4 bases at V and 0 bases at J, with 8 bases between. Germline V gene lookup returns CDR1 SGHDT and CDR2 YYEEEE. This chain's CDR3 is CASSGDNSYEQYF. CDR3 in DNA: TGTGCCAGCAGCGGGGACAACTCCTACGAGCAGTACTTC.

The chain has TRBV12-3 or TRBV12-4 and TRBJ2-1; the D gene is possibly TRBD1 (5 bases). The CDR3 consists of 13 residues. V was cut by 10 bases and J by 7 bases, with 17 bases left in between. For the CDR3, the DNA is TGTGCCACCCTTCAGACAGATAGAAATGAGCAGTTCTTC. This codes for CATLQTDRNEQFF.

CDR3 residues: CASSLKGDIQYF. In DNA form, the CDR3 reads TGTGCCAGCAGTTTAAAGGGAGACATTCAGTACTTC. The chain combines TRBV12-3 or TRBV12-4 with TRBJ2-4, with D perhaps matching TRBD2 (5 bases). This CDR3 has 12 residues. V gave up 2 bases and J gave up 8 bases, with 7 bases separating them.

V is TRBV28 and J is TRBJ1-5; the D is unclear. Trimming took off 7 bases at V and 4 bases at J, with 11 bases between the two ends. In germline, CDR1 is MDHEN, CDR2 SYDVKM. The CDR3 covers 13 residues. The CDR3 loop is CASISTGNQPQHF. CDR3 in DNA: TGTGCCAGCATCTCGACTGGAAATCAGCCCCAGCATTTT.

The genes are TRBV12-3 or TRBV12-4 and TRBJ2-7, with a tentative D call TRBD1 (6 bases). Deletions cut 6 bases from V and 4 bases from J, with 13 bases between. The CDR3 length is 13 residues. In nucleotides, the CDR3 is TGTGCCAGCAGATCAGGGGTCTCGTACGAGCAGTACTTC. Translated, it gives CASRSGVSYEQYF.

The genes are TRBV4-2 and TRBJ1-2; 7 bases are shared with TRBD1. The length of the CDR3 is 17 residues. The V and J ends lost 3 bases and 2 bases, in that order; junction bases with no gene match: 12. Germline values: CDR1 LGHNA, CDR2 YNFKEQ. The CDR3 coding sequence is TGTGCCAGCAGCCAGCGTACCCAGGGGACAGAAAACTATGGCTACACCTTC. As protein: CASSQRTQGTENYGYTF.

Details on this clone: The junction departs from the called germline gene at one end, perhaps through a read error. The genes are TRBV28 and TRBJ1-2; tentative D call: TRBD1 (5 bases). Germline V gene sequence: CDR1 MDHEN, CDR2 SYDVKM. CDR3 length: 12 amino acids. Here the CDR3 DNA reads TGTGCCAGCACCCGTGGGGGGATCGATGAGGCCTTC. Protein: CASTRGGIDEAF.

The table lists this clone with a count of one. The chain recombines TRBV28 with TRBJ2-1; D might be TRBD1 (6 bases). The length of the CDR3 is 18 residues. Germline V gene sequence: CDR1 MDHEN, CDR2 SYDVKM. With 3 bases removed from V and 0 bases from J, the gap between germline ends came to 18 bases. This CDR3 is CASSLVTGQGFSYNEQFF. In nucleotides, the CDR3 is TGTGCCAGCAGTTTGGTGACGGGACAAGGCTTCTCCTACAATGAGCAGTTCTTC.

The V call is TRBV2, the J call TRBJ2-7; D may be TRBD2 (5 bases). The CDR3 is 13 amino acids. Germline CDR1 reads SNHLY; CDR2 reads FYNNEI. Between the trimmed V and J ends, which lost 9 bases and 2 bases, there was a span of 14 bases. CDR3 DNA sequence: TGTGCCAGTCTAGCCTCCCAAGCCTACGAGCAGTACTTC. Amino acid sequence: CASLASQAYEQYF.

V gene TRBV28 combines with J gene TRBJ1-4; perhaps TRBD1 as D (5 bases). V was pared by 6 bases and J by 4 bases, with 27 bases between. The length of the CDR3 is 19 residues. Germline V gene data show CDR1 as MDHEN and CDR2 as SYDVKM. The DNA for the CDR3 is TGTGCCAGCAGCCGCATGCCGTGGGACTCTTCACTAGTTAATGAAAAACTGTTTTTT. Translating it yields CASSRMPWDSSLVNEKLFF.

The chain couples TRBV7-9 to TRBJ2-7; D might be TRBD1 (5 bases). The germline gives CDR1 SEHNR, CDR2 FQNEAQ (reference sequence). There are 13 residues in the CDR3. Trimming took off 6 bases at V and 2 bases at J, with 11 bases between the two ends. The CDR3 bases are TGTGCCAGCAGTCCGGGCAGGGCCTACGAGCAGTACTTC. This gives the protein CASSPGRAYEQYF.

J is TRBJ1-6 and V is TRBV10-3; no clear D. This CDR3 comprises 15 residues. In germline, CDR1 is ENHRY, CDR2 SYGVKD. Between the trimmed V and J ends, which lost 2 bases and 7 bases, there was a span of 12 bases. The DNA of the CDR3 is TGTGCCATCAGTGAGGGCAGTCCCAGGAATTCACCCCTCCACTTT. The encoded protein is CAISEGSPRNSPLHF.

The chain employs TRBV6-6 and TRBJ2-7; maybe TRBD1 (6 bases). CDR1 is MNHNY and CDR2 is SVGAGI in the germline V gene (reference sequence). This CDR3 is built from 12 residues. Trimming shortened V by 6 bases and J by 5 bases, and 11 bases separated the two germline ends. Here the CDR3 DNA reads TGTGCCAGCAGCCTTAACAGGGACGAGCAGTACTTC. This translates into CASSLNRDEQYF.

This chain links TRBV10-3 with TRBJ2-3; D possibly corresponds to TRBD1 (5 bases). V lost 0 bases and J 3 bases, leaving 13 bases between the germline ends. The CDR3 loop spans 16 amino acids. CDR1 and CDR2 (germline): ENHRY, SYGVKD. The CDR3 region has the DNA TGTGCCATCAGTGAGTCTACAGGAACAAGAACAGATACGCAGTATTTT. This translates into CAISESTGTRTDTQYF.

The rearrangement links TRBV27 to TRBJ2-1; TRBD2 is a possible D gene (5 bases). V lost 2 bases and J 8 bases, leaving 13 bases between the germline ends. Germline lookup yields CDR1 MNHEY and CDR2 SMNVEV (reference sequence). The CDR3 extends over 14 amino acids. CDR3 DNA: TGTGCCAGCAGTTTAGTGGGATTCGGGGATGAGCAGTTCTTC. Protein product: CASSLVGFGDEQFF.

The chain is built from TRBV9 and TRBJ1-2; possibly TRBD1 for D (6 bases). V lost 3 bases and J 8 bases, leaving 17 bases between the germline ends. The CDR3 totals 14 residues. The germline CDR1 and CDR2 sequences are SGDLS and YYNGEE. The CDR3 region is CASSAGRNQGGYTF. In nucleotides, the CDR3 is TGTGCCAGCAGCGCGGGAAGAAATCAGGGGGGCTACACCTTC.

The chain joins TRBV3-1 (or the pseudogene TRBV3-2) to TRBJ1-2, with TRBD1 as a possible D gene (6 bases). The CDR3 runs 15 residues. Germline V gene lookup returns CDR1 LGHDT and CDR2 YNNKEL (reference sequence). V lost 1 base and J lost 3, with 12 bases in between. The DNA for the CDR3 is TGTGCCAGCAGCCAAGCGGGGGGGCGAGACTATGGCTACACCTTC. This sequence encodes CASSQAGGRDYGYTF.

The V gene is TRBV6-6, the J gene TRBJ1-5; possible D gene TRBD1, 5 bases. Germline V gene lookup returns CDR1 MNHNY and CDR2 SVGAGI (reference sequence). CDR3 length equals 14 residues. V shed 0 bases and J shed 7 bases, with 10 bases lying between them. DNA for the CDR3: TGTGCCAGCAGTTACTCGAGGGGAGGCCAGCCCCAGCATTTT. It yields the protein CASSYSRGGQPQHF.

This clone occurred once. The rearrangement links TRBV27 to TRBJ2-3; TRBD1 aligns across 10 bases. The CDR3 consists of 17 residues. V shed 4 bases, J shed 1 base, and the junction held 8 bases outside the gene matches. In germline, CDR1 is MNHEY, CDR2 SMNVEV (reference sequence). CDR3 sequence (DNA): TGTGCCAGCAGTTCCATCGACAGGGGGCTAGGCACAGATACGCAGTATTTT. Its translation is CASSSIDRGLGTDTQYF.